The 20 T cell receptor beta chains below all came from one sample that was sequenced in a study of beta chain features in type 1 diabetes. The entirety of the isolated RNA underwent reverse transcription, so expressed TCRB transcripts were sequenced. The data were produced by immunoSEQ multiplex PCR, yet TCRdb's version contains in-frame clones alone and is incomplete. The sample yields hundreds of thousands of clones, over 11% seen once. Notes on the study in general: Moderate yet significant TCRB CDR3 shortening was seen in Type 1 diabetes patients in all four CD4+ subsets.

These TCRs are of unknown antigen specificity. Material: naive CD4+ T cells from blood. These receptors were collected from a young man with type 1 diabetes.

DNA for the CDR3: TGTGCCAGCTCCCCAAGAATAGTGGGGAACACTGAAGCTTTCTTT. Protein product: CASSPRIVGNTEAFF. This rearrangement joins TRBV18 to TRBJ1-1; D not resolved. V was cut by 6 bases and J by 1 base, with 15 bases left in between. Germline V gene lookup returns CDR1 KGHSH and CDR2 LQKENI. The CDR3 has 15 residues.

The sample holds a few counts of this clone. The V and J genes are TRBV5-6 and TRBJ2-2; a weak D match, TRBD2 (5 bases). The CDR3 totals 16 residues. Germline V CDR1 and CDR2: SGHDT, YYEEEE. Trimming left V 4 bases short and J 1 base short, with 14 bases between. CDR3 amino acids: CASSRLIRENTGELFF. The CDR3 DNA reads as TGTGCCAGCAGCCGTTTGATACGGGAGAACACCGGGGAGCTGTTTTTT.

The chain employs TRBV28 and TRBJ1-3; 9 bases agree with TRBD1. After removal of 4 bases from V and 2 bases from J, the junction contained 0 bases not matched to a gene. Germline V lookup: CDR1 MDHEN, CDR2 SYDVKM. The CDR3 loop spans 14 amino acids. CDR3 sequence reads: CASSWDRAGNTIYF. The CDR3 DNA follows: TGTGCCAGCAGTTGGGACAGGGCTGGAAACACCATATATTTT.

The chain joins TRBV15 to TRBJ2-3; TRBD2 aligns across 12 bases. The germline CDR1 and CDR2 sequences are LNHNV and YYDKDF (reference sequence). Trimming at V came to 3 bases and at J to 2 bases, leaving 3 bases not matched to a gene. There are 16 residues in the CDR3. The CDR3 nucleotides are TGTGCCACCAGCAGGACTAGCGGGGGATTCACAGATACGCAGTATTTT. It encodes CATSRTSGGFTDTQYF.

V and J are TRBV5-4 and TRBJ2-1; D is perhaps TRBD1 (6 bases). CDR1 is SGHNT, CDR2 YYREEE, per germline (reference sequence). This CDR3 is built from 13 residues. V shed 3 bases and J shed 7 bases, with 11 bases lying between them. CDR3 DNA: TGTGCCAGCAGCTGGGGGCAGACGAATGAGCAGTTCTTC. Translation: CASSWGQTNEQFF.

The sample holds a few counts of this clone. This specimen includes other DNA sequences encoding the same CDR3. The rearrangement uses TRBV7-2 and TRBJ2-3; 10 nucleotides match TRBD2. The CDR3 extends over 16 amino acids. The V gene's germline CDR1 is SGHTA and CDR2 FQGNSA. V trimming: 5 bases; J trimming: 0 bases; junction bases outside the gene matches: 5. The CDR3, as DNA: TGTGCCAGCAGCCTCGGACTAGCGGAGAGCACAGATACGCAGTATTTT. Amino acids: CASSLGLAESTDTQYF. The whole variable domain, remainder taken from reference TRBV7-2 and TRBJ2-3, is GAGVSQSPSNKVTEKGKDVELRCDPISGHTALYWYRQSLGQGLEFLIYFQGNSAPDKSGLPSDRFSAERTGGSVSTLTIQRTQQEDSAVYLCASSLGLAESTDTQYFGPGTRLTVL.

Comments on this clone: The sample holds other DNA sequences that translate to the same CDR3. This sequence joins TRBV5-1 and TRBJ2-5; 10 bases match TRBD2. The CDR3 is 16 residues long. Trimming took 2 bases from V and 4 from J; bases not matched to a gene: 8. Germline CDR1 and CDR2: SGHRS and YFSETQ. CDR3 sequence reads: CASSLASGRAGETQYF. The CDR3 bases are TGCGCCAGCAGCTTAGCTAGCGGGAGAGCGGGAGAGACCCAGTACTTC.

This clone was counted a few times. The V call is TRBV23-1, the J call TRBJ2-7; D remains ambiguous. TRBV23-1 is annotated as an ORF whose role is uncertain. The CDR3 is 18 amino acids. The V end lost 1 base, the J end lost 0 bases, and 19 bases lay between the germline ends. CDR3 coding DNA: TGCGCCAGCAGTCAATTAAGTTATGTGTCATACAGCTCCTACGAGCAGTACTTC. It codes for CASSQLSYVSYSSYEQYF.

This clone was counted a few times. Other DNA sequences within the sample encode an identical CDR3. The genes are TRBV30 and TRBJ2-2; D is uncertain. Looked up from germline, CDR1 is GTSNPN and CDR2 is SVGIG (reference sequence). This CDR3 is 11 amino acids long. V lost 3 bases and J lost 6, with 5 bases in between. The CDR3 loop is CAWRGSGELFF. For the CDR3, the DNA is TGTGCCTGGAGGGGGTCCGGGGAGCTGTTTTTT. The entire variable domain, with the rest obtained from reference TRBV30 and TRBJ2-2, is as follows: SQTIHQWPATLVQPVGSPLSLECTVEGTSNPNLYWYRQAAGRGLQLLFYSVGIGQISSEVPQNLSASRPQDRQFILSSKKLLLSDSGFYLCAWRGSGELFFGEGSRLTVL.

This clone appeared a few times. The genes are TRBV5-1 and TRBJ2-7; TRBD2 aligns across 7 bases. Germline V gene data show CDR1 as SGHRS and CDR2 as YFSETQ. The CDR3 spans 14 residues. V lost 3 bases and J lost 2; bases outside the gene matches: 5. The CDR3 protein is CASSWEGQTYEQYF. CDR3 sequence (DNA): TGCGCCAGCAGCTGGGAGGGGCAGACCTACGAGCAGTACTTC.

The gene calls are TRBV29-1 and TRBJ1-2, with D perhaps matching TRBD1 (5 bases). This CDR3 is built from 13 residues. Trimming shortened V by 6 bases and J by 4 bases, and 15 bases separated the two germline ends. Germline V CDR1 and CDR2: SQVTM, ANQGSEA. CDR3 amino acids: CSVWGGRPYGYTF. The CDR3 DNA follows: TGCAGCGTGTGGGGCGGCCGTCCCTATGGCTACACCTTC.

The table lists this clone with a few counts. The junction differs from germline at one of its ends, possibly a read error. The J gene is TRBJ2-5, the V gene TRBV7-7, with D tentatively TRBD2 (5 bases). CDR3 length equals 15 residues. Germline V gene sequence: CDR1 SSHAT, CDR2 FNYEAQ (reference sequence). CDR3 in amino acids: CASSLATGYQETQYF. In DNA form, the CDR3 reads TGTGCTAGCAGCTTAGCTACGGGGTACCAAGAGACCCAGTACTTC.

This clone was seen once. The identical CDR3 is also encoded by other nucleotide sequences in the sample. The chain's CDR3 is CASSLAETQYF. CDR3 coding DNA: TGTGCCAGCAGCTTAGCCGAGACCCAGTACTTC. The genes are TRBV11-2 and TRBJ2-5; the D is unclear. Germline assignment: CDR1 SGHAT and CDR2 FQNNGV. The CDR3 totals 11 residues. V was pared by 1 base and J by 5 bases, with 2 bases between.

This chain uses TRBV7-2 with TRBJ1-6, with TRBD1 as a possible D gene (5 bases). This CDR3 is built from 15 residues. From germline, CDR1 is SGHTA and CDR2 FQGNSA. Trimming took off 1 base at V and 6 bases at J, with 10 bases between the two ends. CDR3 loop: CASSLVQGSNSPLHF. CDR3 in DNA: TGTGCCAGCAGCTTAGTTCAGGGCAGTAATTCACCCCTCCACTTT.

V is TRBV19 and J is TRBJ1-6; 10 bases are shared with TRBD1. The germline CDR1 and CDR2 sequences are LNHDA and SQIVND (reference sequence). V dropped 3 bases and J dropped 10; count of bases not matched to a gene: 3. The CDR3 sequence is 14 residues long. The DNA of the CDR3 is TGTGCCAGTAGTATCGGGACAGGGGCCTCACCCCTCCACTTT. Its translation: CASSIGTGASPLHF. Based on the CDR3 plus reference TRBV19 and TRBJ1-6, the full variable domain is DGGITQSPKYLFRKEGQNVTLSCEQNLNHDAMYWYRQDPGQGLRLIYYSQIVNDFQKGDIAEGYSVSREKKESFPLTVTSAQKNPTAFYLCASSIGTGASPLHFGNGTRLTVT.

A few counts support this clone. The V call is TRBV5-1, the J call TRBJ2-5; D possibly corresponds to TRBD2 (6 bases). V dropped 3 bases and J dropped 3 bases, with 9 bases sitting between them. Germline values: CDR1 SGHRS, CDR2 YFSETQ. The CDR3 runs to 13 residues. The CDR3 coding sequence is TGCGCCAGCAGCTCGACTAGTAAAGAGACCCAGTACTTC. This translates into CASSSTSKETQYF.

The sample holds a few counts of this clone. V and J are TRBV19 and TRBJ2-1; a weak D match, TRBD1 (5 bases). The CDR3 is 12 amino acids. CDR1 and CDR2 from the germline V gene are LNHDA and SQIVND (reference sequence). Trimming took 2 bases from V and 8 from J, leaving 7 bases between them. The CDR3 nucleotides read TGTGCCAGTAGTATACAGGGATATGAGCAGTTCTTC. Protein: CASSIQGYEQFF. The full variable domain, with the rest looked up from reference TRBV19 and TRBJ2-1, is DGGITQSPKYLFRKEGQNVTLSCEQNLNHDAMYWYRQDPGQGLRLIYYSQIVNDFQKGDIAEGYSVSREKKESFPLTVTSAQKNPTAFYLCASSIQGYEQFFGPGTRLTVL.

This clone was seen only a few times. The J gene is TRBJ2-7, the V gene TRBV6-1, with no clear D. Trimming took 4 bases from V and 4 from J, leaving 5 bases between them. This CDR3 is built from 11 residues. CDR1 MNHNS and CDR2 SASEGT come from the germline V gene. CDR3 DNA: TGTGCCAGCAGTGTCCAATACGAGCAGTACTTC. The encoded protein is CASSVQYEQYF.

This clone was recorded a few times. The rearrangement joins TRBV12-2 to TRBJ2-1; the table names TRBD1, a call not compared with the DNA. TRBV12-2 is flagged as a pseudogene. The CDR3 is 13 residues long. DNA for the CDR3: TGTGCAAGTCGCTCCCCAGTTCACAATGAGCAGTTCTTC. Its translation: CASRSPVHNEQFF.

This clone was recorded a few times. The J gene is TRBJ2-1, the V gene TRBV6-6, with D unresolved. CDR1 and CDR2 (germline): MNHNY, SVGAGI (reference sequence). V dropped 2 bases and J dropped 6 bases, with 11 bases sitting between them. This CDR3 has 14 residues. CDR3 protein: CASSYEAGTNEQFF. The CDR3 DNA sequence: TGTGCCAGCAGTTACGAGGCCGGAACCAATGAGCAGTTCTTC.